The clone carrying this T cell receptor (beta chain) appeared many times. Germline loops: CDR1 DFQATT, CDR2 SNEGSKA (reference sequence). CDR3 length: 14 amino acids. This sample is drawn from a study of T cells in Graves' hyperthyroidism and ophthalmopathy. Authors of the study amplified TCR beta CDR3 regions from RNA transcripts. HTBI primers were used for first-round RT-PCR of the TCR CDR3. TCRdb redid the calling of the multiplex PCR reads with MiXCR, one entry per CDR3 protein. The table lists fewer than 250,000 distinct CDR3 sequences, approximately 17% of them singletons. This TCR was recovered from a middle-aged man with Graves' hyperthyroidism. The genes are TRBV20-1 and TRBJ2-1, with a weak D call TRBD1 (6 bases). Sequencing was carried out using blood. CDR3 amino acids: CRLARGNSYNEQFF. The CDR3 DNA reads TGCAGACTCGCTAGGGGGAACTCTTACAATGAGCAGTTCTTC.